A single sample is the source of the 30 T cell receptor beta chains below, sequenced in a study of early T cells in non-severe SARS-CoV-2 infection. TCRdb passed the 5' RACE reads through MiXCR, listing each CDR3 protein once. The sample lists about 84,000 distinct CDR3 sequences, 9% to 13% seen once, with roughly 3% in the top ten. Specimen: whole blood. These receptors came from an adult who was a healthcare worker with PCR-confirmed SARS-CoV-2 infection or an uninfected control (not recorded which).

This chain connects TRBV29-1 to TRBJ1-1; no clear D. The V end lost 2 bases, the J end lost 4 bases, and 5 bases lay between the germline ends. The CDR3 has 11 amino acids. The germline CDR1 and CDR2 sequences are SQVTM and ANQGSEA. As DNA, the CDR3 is TGCAGCGTTGAAACGGGCACTGAAGCTTTCTTT. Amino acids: CSVETGTEAFF.

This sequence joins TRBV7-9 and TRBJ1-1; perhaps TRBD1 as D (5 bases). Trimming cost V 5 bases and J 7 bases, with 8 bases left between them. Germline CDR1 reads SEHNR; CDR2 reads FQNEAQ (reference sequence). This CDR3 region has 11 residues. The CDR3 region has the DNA TGTGCCAGCAGCCGGGGGGTTGAAGCTTTCTTT. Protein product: CASSRGVEAFF.

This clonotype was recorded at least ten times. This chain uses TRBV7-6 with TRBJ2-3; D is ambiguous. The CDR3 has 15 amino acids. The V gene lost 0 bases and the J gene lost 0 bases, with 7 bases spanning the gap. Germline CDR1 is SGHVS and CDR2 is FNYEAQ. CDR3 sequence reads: CASSLAWSSTDTQYF. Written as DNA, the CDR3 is TGTGCCAGCAGCTTAGCGTGGTCTAGCACAGATACGCAGTATTTT.

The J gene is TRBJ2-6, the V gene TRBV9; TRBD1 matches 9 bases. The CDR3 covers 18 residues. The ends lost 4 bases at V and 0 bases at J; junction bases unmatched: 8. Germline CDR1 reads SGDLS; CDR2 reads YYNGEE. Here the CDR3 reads CASSRSGQGLSGANVLTF. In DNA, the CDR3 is TGTGCCAGCAGCCGGTCCGGACAGGGGCTCTCTGGGGCCAACGTCCTGACTTTC.

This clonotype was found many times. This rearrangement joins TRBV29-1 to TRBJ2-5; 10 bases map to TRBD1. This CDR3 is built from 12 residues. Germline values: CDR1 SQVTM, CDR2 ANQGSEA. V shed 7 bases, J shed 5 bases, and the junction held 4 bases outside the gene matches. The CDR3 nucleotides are TGCAGCGCGCGACAGGGGGCGGAGACCCAGTACTTC. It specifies CSARQGAETQYF.

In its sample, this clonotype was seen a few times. CDR3 bases: TGTGCCAGCAGTTTCAACAGTAATCAGCCCCAGCATTTT. Encoded protein: CASSFNSNQPQHF. The rearrangement joins TRBV12-3 or TRBV12-4 to TRBJ1-5, with no clear D. The CDR3 covers 13 residues. V dropped 3 bases and J dropped 4 bases, with 7 bases sitting between them.

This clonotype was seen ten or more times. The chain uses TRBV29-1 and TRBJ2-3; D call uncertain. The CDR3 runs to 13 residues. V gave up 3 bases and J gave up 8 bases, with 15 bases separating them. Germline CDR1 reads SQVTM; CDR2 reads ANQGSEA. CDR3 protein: CSVDSGNYATQYF. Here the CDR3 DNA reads TGCAGCGTTGATTCTGGGAATTACGCTACGCAGTATTTT.

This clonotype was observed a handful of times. The CDR3 DNA sequence: TGTGCCAGCAGCCAAGATGGGGGAAGCAATCAGCCCCAGCATTTT. Translating it yields CASSQDGGSNQPQHF. The J gene is TRBJ1-5, the V gene TRBV3-2; no check of the table's D call, TRBD1, against the DNA was made. TRBV3-2 is described as a pseudogene. The CDR3 spans 15 residues.

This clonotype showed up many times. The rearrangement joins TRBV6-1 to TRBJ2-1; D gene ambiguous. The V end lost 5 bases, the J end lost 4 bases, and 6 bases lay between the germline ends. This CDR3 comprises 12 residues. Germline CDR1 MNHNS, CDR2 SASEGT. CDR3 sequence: CASSPDYNEQFF. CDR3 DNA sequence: TGTGCCAGCAGTCCGGATTACAATGAGCAGTTCTTC.

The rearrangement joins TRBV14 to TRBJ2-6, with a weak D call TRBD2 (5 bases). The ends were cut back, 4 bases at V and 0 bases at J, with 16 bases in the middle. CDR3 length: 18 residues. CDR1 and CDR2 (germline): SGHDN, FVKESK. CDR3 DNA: TGTGCCAGCAGCCTATTCCCGCCGGGGTACTCTGGGGCCAACGTCCTGACTTTC. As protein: CASSLFPPGYSGANVLTF.

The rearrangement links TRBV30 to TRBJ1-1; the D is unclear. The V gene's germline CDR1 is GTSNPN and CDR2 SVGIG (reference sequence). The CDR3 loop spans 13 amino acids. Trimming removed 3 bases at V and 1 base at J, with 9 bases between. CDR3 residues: CAWRKTRNTEAFF. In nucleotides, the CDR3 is TGTGCCTGGAGGAAAACGAGGAACACTGAAGCTTTCTTT.

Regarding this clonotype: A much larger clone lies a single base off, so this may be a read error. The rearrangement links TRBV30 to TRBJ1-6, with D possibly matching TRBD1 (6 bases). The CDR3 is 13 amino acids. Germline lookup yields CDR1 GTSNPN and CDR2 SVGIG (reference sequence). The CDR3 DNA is TGTGCCTGGATTGGACAGCATAATTCCCCCCTCCACTTT. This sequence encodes CAWIGQHNSPLHF.

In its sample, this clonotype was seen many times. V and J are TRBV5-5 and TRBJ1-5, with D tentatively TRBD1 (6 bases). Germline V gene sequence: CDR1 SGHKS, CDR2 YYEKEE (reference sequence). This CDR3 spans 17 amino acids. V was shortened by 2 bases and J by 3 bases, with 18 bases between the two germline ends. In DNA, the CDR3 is TGTGCCAGCAGCTTAGAGGAGACAGGTCCAATCAATCAGCCCCAGCATTTT. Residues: CASSLEETGPINQPQHF.

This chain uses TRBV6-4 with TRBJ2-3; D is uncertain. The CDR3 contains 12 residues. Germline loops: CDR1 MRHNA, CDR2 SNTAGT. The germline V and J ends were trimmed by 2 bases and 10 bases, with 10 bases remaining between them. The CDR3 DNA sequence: TGTGCCAGCAGTGACCCCGGGCTTCCGCAGTATTTT. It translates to CASSDPGLPQYF.

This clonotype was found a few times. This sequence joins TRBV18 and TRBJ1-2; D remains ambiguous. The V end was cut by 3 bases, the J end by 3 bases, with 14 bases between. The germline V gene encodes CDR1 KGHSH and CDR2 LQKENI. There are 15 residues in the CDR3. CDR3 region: CASSPYPGWDYGYTF. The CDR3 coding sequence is TGTGCCAGCTCACCCTACCCCGGGTGGGACTATGGCTACACCTTC.

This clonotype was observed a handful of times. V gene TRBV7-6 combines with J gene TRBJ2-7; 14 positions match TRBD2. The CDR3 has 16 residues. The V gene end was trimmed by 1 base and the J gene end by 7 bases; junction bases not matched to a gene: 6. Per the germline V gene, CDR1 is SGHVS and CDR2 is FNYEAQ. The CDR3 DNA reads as TGTGCCAGCAGCTTAGGACTAGCGGGAGGGCCAAATGAGCAGTACTTC. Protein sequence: CASSLGLAGGPNEQYF.

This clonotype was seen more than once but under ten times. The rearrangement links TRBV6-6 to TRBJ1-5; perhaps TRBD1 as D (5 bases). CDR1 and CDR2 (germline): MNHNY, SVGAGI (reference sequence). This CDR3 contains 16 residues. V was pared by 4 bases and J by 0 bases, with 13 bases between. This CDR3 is CASSSLGVYSNQPQHF. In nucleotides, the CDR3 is TGTGCCAGCAGTTCCCTAGGGGTATATAGCAATCAGCCCCAGCATTTT.

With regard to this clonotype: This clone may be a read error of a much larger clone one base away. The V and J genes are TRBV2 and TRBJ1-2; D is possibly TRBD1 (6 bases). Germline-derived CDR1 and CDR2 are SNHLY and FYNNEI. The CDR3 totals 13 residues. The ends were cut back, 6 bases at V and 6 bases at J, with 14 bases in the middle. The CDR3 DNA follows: TGTGCCAGCAGGCGGACAGCCACCAATGGCTACACCTTC. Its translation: CASRRTATNGYTF. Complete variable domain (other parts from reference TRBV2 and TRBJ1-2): EPEVTQTPSHQVTQMGQEVILRCVPISNHLYFYWYRQILGQKVEFLVSFYNNEISEKSEIFDDQFSVERPDGSNFTLKIRSTKLEDSAMYFCASRRTATNGYTFGSGTRLTVV.

The CDR3 loop is CASSREGGGTYEQYF. CDR3 DNA sequence: TGTGCCAGCAGTAGGGAGGGCGGGGGAACCTACGAGCAGTACTTC. This chain links TRBV9 with TRBJ2-7; 7 nucleotides match TRBD2. Unmatched junction bases numbered 10, after V lost 5 bases and J lost 2 bases. Germline CDR1 and CDR2: SGDLS and YYNGEE. The CDR3 totals 15 residues.

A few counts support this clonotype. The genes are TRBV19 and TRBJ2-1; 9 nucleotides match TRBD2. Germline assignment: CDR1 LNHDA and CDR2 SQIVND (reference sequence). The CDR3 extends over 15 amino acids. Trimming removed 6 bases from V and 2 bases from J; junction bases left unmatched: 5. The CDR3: CASRTSGGPYNEQFF. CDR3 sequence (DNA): TGTGCCAGTAGGACCAGCGGGGGGCCCTACAATGAGCAGTTCTTC. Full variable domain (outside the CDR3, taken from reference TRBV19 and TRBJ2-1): DGGITQSPKYLFRKEGQNVTLSCEQNLNHDAMYWYRQDPGQGLRLIYYSQIVNDFQKGDIAEGYSVSREKKESFPLTVTSAQKNPTAFYLCASRTSGGPYNEQFFGPGTRLTVL.

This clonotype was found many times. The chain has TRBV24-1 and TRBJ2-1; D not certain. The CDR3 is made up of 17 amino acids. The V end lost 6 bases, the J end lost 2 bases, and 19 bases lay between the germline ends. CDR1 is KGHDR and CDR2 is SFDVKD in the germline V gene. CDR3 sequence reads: CATSLGRPSGAYNEQFF. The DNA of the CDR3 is TGTGCCACCAGTCTGGGCCGTCCTTCGGGCGCCTACAATGAGCAGTTCTTC.

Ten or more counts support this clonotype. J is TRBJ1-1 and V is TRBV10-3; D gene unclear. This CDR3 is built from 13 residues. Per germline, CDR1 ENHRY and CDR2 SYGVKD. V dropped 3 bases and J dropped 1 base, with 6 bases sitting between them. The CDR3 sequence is CAISENRNTEAFF. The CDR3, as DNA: TGTGCCATCAGTGAAAACAGGAACACTGAAGCTTTCTTT.

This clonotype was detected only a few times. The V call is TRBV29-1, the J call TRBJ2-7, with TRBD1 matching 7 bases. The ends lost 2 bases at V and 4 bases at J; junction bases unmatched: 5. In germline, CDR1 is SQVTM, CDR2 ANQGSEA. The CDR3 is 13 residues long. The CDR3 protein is CSVESAGGYEQYF. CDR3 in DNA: TGCAGCGTTGAAAGCGCAGGGGGTTACGAGCAGTACTTC.

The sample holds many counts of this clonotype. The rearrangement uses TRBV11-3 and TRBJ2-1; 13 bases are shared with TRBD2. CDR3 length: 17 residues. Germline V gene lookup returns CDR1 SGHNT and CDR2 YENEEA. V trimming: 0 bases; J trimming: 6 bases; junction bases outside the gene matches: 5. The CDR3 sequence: CASSLEPGLAGFNEQFF. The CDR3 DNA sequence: TGTGCCAGCAGCTTAGAGCCGGGACTAGCGGGATTCAATGAGCAGTTCTTC.

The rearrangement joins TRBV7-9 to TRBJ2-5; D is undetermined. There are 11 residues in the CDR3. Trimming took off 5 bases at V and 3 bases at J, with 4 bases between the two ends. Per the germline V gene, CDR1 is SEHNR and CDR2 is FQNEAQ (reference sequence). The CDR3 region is CASSAEETQYF. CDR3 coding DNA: TGTGCCAGCAGCGCCGAAGAGACCCAGTACTTC.

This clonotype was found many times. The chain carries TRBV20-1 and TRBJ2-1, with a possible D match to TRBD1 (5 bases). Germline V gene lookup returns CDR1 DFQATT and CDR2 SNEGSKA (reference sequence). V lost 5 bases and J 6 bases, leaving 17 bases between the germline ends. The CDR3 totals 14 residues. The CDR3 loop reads CSALPTHRGNEQFF. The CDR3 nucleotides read TGCAGTGCTCTGCCAACCCATAGGGGCAATGAGCAGTTCTTC.

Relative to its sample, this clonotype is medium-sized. CDR3 nucleotide sequence: TGTGCCAGCAGCTTAGCGTTGATCAGGTCGCGTGGGGAGCTGTTTTTT. It specifies CASSLALIRSRGELFF. The chain joins TRBV7-8 to TRBJ2-2; no reliable D call. Germline V lookup: CDR1 SGHVS, CDR2 FQNEAQ. This CDR3 contains 16 residues. Trimming removed 0 bases from V and 8 bases from J, with 16 bases in between.

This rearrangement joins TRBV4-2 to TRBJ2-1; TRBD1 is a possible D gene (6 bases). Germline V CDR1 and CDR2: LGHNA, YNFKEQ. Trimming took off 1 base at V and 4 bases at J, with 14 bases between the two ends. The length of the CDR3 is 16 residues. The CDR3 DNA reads TGTGCCAGCAGCCAAGCAAGAGGGGGACCTTACAATGAGCAGTTCTTC. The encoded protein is CASSQARGGPYNEQFF.

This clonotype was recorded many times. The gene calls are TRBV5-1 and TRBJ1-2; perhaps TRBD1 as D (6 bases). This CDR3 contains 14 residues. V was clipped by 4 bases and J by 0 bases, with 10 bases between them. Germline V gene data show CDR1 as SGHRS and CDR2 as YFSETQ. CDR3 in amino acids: CASSAGQTNYGYTF. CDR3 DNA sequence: TGCGCCAGCAGCGCGGGACAAACTAACTATGGCTACACCTTC.

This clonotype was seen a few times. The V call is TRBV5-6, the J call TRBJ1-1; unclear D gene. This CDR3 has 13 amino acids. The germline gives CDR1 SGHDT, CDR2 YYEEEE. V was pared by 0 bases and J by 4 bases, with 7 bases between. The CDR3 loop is CASSLGVGTEAFF. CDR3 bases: TGTGCCAGCAGCTTGGGTGTGGGCACTGAAGCTTTCTTT. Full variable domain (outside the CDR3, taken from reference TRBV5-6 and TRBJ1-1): DAGVTQSPTHLIKTRGQQVTLRCSPKSGHDTVSWYQQALGQGPQFIFQYYEEEERQRGNFPDRFSGHQFPNYSSELNVNALLLGDSALYLCASSLGVGTEAFFGQGTRLTVV.